This T cell receptor (beta chain) was found in a study of spatial heterogeneity in lung cancer. Study-wide background: Detected sequences consistently included more beta-chain ones than alpha-chain ones.

Time point defined: blood at routine non-recurrence follow-up after resection. MiXCR, applied by TCRdb to the 5' RACE reads, yields one record per CDR3 protein. The table lists 20,000 to 30,000 distinct CDR3 sequences, about a tenth of them singletons. J lost 8 bases, V lost 6 bases, and 6 bases had no gene match. This CDR3 is 14 amino acids long. Per germline, CDR1 MNHEY and CDR2 SVGAGI. This clonotype was seen ten or more times. The TCR comes from a male donor with early-stage non-small cell lung cancer. This chain connects TRBV6-5 to TRBJ1-4; 10 nucleotides align to TRBD1. Sequenced material: PBMCs, taken at follow-up. Written as DNA, the CDR3 is TGTGCCAGCAGCCCCCCGGGACAGGGGGAAAAACTGTTTTTT. Translated: CASSPPGQGEKLFF.